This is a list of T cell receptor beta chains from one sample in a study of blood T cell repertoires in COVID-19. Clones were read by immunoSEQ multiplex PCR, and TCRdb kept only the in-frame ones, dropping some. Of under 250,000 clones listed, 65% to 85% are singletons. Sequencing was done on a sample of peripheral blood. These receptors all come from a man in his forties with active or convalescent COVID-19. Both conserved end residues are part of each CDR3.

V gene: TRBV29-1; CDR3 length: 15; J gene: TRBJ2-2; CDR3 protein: CSVQTGATNTGELFF
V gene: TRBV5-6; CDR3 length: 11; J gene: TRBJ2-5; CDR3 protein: CASSLQETQYF
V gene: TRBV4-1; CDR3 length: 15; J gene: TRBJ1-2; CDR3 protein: CASSQRRDSDYGYTF
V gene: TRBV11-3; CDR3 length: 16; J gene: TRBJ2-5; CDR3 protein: CASSLGIAGLQETQYF
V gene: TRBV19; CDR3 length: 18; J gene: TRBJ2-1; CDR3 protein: CASSIWPSGGSSYNEQFF
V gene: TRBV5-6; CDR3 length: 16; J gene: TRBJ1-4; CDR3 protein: CASSILGTGVSEKLFF
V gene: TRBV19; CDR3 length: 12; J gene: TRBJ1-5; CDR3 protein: CASNGNSQPQHF
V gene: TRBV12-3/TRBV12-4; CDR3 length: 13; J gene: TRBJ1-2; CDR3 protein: CASSFDRVYGYTF
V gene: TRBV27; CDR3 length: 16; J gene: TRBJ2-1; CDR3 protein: CASSLGRGSYYNEQFF
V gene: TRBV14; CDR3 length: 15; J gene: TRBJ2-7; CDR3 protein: CASSQSAGLAYEQYF
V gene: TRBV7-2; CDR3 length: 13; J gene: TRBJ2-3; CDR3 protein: CASSLFGTDTQYF
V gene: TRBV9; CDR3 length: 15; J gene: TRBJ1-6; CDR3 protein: CASSSDSSYNSPLHF
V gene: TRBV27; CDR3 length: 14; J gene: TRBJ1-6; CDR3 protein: CASSFVGTGGPLHF
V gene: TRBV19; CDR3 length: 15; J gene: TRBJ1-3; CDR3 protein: CASNMGQGGGNTIYF
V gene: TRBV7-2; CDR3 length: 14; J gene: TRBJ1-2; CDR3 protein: CASSLFRTGDGYTF
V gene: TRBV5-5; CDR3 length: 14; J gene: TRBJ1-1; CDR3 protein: CASSSRTENTEAFF
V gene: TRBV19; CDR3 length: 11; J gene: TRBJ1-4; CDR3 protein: CASSMSVKLFF
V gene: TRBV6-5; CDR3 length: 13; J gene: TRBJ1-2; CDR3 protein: CASIRGSYYGYTF
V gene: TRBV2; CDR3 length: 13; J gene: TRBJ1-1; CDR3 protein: CASSRDRAAEAFF
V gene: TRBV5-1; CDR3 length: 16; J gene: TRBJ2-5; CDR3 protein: CASSLEGPIALETQYF
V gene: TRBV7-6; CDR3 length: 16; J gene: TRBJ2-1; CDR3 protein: CASSLGDPGLNNEQFF
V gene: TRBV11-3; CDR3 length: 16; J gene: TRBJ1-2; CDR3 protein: CASSLSAGSGFGGYTF
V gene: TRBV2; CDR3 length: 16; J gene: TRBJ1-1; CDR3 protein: CASISQGILMNTEAFF
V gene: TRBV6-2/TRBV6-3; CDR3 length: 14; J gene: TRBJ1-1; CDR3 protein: CASSYTDRGTEAFF
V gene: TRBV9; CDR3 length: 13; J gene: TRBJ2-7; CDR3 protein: CASSAGLAREQYF
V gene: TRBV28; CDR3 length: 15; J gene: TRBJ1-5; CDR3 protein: CASSPAGLKNQPQHF
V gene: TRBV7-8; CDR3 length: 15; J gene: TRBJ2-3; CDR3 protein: CASSLFQGLADTQYF
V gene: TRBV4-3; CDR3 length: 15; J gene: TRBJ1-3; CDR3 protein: CASSQDQGHRNTIYF
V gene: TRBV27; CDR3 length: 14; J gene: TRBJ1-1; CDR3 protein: CASSHRVGSTEAFF
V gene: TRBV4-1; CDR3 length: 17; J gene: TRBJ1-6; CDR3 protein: CASSQFRGSSYNSPLHF
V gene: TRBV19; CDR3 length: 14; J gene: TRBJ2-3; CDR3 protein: CASSGLWGADTQYF
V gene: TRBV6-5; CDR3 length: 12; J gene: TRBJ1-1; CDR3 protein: CASSSPRREAFF
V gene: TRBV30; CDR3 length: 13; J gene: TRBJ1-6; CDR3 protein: CAWTSQANSPLHF
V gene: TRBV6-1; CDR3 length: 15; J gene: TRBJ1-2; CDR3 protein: CASSDWTGGNYGYTF
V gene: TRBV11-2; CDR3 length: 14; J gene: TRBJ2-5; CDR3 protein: CASSFSTPKETQYF
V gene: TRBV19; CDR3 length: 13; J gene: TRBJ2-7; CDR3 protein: CATSRWPSYEQYF